The clone carrying this TCR beta chain was found a few times. Germline V lookup: CDR1 MNHNS, CDR2 SASEGT. The length of the CDR3 is 15 residues. J lost 8 bases, V lost 7 bases, and 12 bases had no gene match. MiXCR, run by TCRdb on the RT-PCR reads, gives a single entry per CDR3 protein. This sample has approximately 720,000 distinct CDR3 sequences, with 14% found just once. The sequencing input was memory CD4+ T cells from blood. V is TRBV6-1 and J is TRBJ2-1; 9 bases are a match to TRBD1. The receptor comes from a female donor in good health, serving as a healthy control. The DNA of the CDR3 is TGTGCCAGCACTCCCCCTGGGACAGGGCCCCATGAGCAGTTCTTC. Protein sequence: CASTPPGTGPHEQFF.